Sequencing of this TCR beta chain was carried out in a study of T cells in Graves' hyperthyroidism and ophthalmopathy. Study details: Peripheral blood was collected at initial diagnosis, before any treatment.

Of note for this clonotype: The antigen remains unidentified. With a much larger clone just one base away, this may be a read error.

The germline gives CDR1 SGDLS, CDR2 YYNGEE. The CDR3 extends over 14 amino acids. Trimming took off 0 bases at V and 8 bases at J, with 12 bases between the two ends. TCR beta CDR3 regions were amplified from RNA. A first-round RT-PCR of the TCR CDR3 used the HTBI primer set. TCRdb passed the multiplex PCR reads through MiXCR, listing each CDR3 protein once. The sample carries 500,000 to 750,000 distinct CDR3 sequences, 14% recorded once. Study-wide results and limits: Among thyroid clonotypes expanded above 0.001, most also appeared in blood.

Among ophthalmopathy patients, the Clinical Activity Score reached at least 3, the NOSPECS grade reached at least 4, and duration remained under 3 months. PBMCs were derived from about 10 ml fresh peripheral blood. This sequence was found in a woman younger than 30 with Graves' ophthalmopathy. The rearrangement links TRBV9 to TRBJ2-1; the D gene is possibly TRBD1 (5 bases). The sequencing sample was made of blood. The CDR3 bases are TGTGCCAGCAGCGTAGAACAGGTGGCGGATGAGCAGTTCTTC. Translation: CASSVEQVADEQFF.